This T cell receptor (beta chain) was documented in a study of cytomegalovirus exposure and HLA in healthy donors. Overall study context: Earlier, roughly 180 million T cells were analyzed, and 117 million unique TCR beta sequences were found among them.

The length of the CDR3 is 16 residues. Germline assignment: CDR1 LGHNA and CDR2 YNFKEQ. V lost 0 bases and J 0 bases, leaving 11 bases between the germline ends. Study-wide findings and caveats: An analysis was carried out at a later point. It showed that HLA-associated TCR beta chains were more clonally expanded than equally common non-associated chains. Earlier results showed most TCR beta V segments being productive about 87% or about 30% of the time. What TCR beta sequences reportedly achieved was accurate prediction of HLA-A and HLA-B alleles in most subjects.

PCR involved 60 Vbeta and 13 Jbeta primers. Profiled with immunoSEQ multiplex PCR; TCRdb holds only in-frame clones, not every one. The sample includes 90,000 to 120,000 clones, more than 70% of them seen just once. With regard to this clone: Its matching antigen is unknown.

The origin of this receptor is a man younger than 45 in good health and CMV-seronegative. The gene calls are TRBV4-2 and TRBJ2-5; D is possibly TRBD2 (5 bases). Sequencing used PBMCs. CDR3 amino acids: CASSQDLAGYQETQYF. The DNA for the CDR3 is TGTGCCAGCAGCCAAGATTTGGCGGGTTACCAAGAGACCCAGTACTTC.